The 26 T cell receptor beta chains in this list originate from one sample, sequenced in a study of T cell responses to AZD1222 COVID-19 vaccine. Here immunoSEQ multiplex PCR was the method, and the copy in TCRdb shows in-frame clones only, minus some. The table records around 88,000 clones, 85% to 90% of them present only once. This material consisted of peripheral blood, taken on day 0 of MenACWY control vaccination. These receptors all stem from an adult in good health.

The chain employs TRBV6-1 and TRBJ1-1; tentatively, D is TRBD1 (5 bases). V was clipped by 2 bases and J by 0 bases, with 7 bases between them. Germline CDR1 and CDR2: MNHNS and SASEGT. The CDR3 is made up of 14 amino acids. CDR3 loop: CASSEKGLNTEAFF. DNA for the CDR3: TGTGCCAGCAGTGAAAAGGGGCTGAACACTGAAGCTTTCTTT.

This rearrangement joins TRBV7-9 to TRBJ1-1, with 8 bases fitting TRBD1. Germline lookup yields CDR1 SEHNR and CDR2 FQNEAQ (reference sequence). The CDR3 sequence is 17 residues long. V shed 5 bases, J shed 0 bases, and the junction held 11 bases outside the gene matches. The CDR3 loop reads CASSRGTGGAMNTEAFF. CDR3 DNA: TGTGCCAGCAGCCGGGGGACAGGCGGAGCCATGAACACTGAAGCTTTCTTT. The full variable domain, completed using reference TRBV7-9 and TRBJ1-1, is DTGVSQNPRHKITKRGQNVTFRCDPISEHNRLYWYRQTLGQGPEFLTYFQNEAQLEKSRLLSDRFSAERPKGSFSTLEIQRTEQGDSAMYLCASSRGTGGAMNTEAFFGQGTRLTVV.

This clone was seen once. The CDR3 DNA reads as TGTGCCAGTAGTAACGCCAGGGGGCACAATGAGCAGTTCTTC. This sequence encodes CASSNARGHNEQFF. The chain carries TRBV19 and TRBJ2-1, with 8 bases fitting TRBD1. The CDR3 has 14 amino acids. V was pared by 4 bases and J by 5 bases, with 4 bases of the junction left unmatched. Germline loops: CDR1 LNHDA, CDR2 SQIVND (reference sequence).

This clone appeared a single time. The rearrangement joins TRBV3-1 (or the pseudogene TRBV3-2) to TRBJ1-5, with TRBD1 matching over 11 bases. The germline CDR1 and CDR2 sequences are LGHDT and YNNKEL (reference sequence). The ends lost 0 bases at V and 7 bases at J; junction bases unmatched: 2. The CDR3 spans 15 residues. In DNA form, the CDR3 reads TGTGCCAGCAGCCAAGATAGGACAGGGGGCCAGCCCCAGCATTTT. This gives the protein CASSQDRTGGQPQHF.

The chain couples TRBV25-1 to TRBJ2-3, with a weak D call TRBD2 (6 bases). Trimming shortened V by 3 bases and J by 3 bases, and 13 bases separated the two germline ends. The germline gives CDR1 MGHDK, CDR2 SYGVNS. This CDR3 spans 15 amino acids. The chain's CDR3 is CASSERSGVTDTQYF. The CDR3 DNA reads as TGTGCCAGCAGTGAGAGATCGGGGGTGACAGATACGCAGTATTTT. The entire variable domain, with the rest obtained from reference TRBV25-1 and TRBJ2-3, is as follows: EADIYQTPRYLVIGTGKKITLECSQTMGHDKMYWYQQDPGMELHLIHYSYGVNSTEKGDLSSESTVSRIRTEHFPLTLESARPSHTSQYLCASSERSGVTDTQYFGPGTRLTVL.

The V and J genes are TRBV20-1 and TRBJ2-6; no clear D gene. Trimming pared 3 bases from V and 2 bases from J, leaving 8 bases between. The CDR3 has 14 residues. Germline loops: CDR1 DFQATT, CDR2 SNEGSKA (reference sequence). CDR3: CSASRVAGANVLTF. CDR3 DNA: TGCAGTGCTAGTCGGGTGGCTGGGGCCAACGTCCTGACTTTC.

The V gene is TRBV30, the J gene TRBJ2-1; 7 nucleotides align to TRBD1. The CDR3 is 11 residues long. CDR1 GTSNPN and CDR2 SVGIG come from the germline V gene (reference sequence). V was pared by 8 bases and J by 5 bases, with 3 bases of the junction left unmatched. The CDR3 nucleotides are TGTGCCGGGACAGAAAACAATGAGCAGTTCTTC. Translation: CAGTENNEQFF.

This clone was recorded a few times. A junction end diverges from the germline sequence, so it may reflect a read error. V gene TRBV10-2 combines with J gene TRBJ1-5, with 7 bases lining up with TRBD1. Germline assignment: CDR1 WSHSY and CDR2 SAAADI. The CDR3 spans 14 residues. CDR3 in DNA: TGCGCCCGCAGGGGGGGAGGGGACAATCAGCCCCAGCATTTT. Its protein is CARRGGGDNQPQHF.

The chain couples TRBV6-2 or TRBV6-3 to TRBJ2-1, with 12 positions matching TRBD1. The CDR3 consists of 15 residues. Germline V gene lookup returns CDR1 MNHEY and CDR2 SVGEGT. V was pared by 2 bases and J by 7 bases, with 3 bases of the junction left unmatched. CDR3: CASSYQGQGANEQFF. The CDR3 DNA is TGTGCCAGCAGTTACCAGGGACAGGGGGCAAATGAGCAGTTCTTC.

Worth noting for this clone: A junction boundary mismatches the germline segment, possibly from a read error. The chain couples TRBV30 to TRBJ2-7, with 12 nucleotides matching TRBD2. The CDR3 length is 13 residues. Germline loops: CDR1 GTSNPN, CDR2 SVGIG (reference sequence). CDR3 amino acids: CAWTSGGGHELYF. The CDR3 nucleotides are TGTGCCTGGACTAGCGGGGGGGGTCACGAGCTGTACTTC.

CDR3 region: CASSLQGEQPQHF. DNA of the CDR3: TGTGCCAGCAGTTTACAGGGGGAACAGCCCCAGCATTTT. The gene calls are TRBV12-3 or TRBV12-4 and TRBJ1-5; TRBD1 agrees at 7 bases. Unmatched junction bases numbered 2, after V lost 2 bases and J lost 7 bases. This CDR3 spans 13 amino acids.

This sequence joins TRBV7-9 and TRBJ2-1, with 9 bases that match TRBD2. The CDR3 runs 16 residues. Germline V CDR1 and CDR2: SEHNR, FQNEAQ (reference sequence). Trimming cost V 0 bases and J 5 bases; bases outside gene matches: 5. CDR3 sequence (DNA): TGTGCCAGCAGCTTAGCGGGAAAGCGGGGGGACAATGAGCAGTTCTTC. This encodes CASSLAGKRGDNEQFF.

The rearrangement uses TRBV4-3 and TRBJ1-2; D unresolved. Per germline, CDR1 LGHNA and CDR2 YSLEER. Trimming removed 0 bases from V and 0 bases from J, with 8 bases in between. The CDR3 loop spans 15 amino acids. The CDR3, as DNA: TGCGCCAGCAGCCAAGATTACGGGCCTAACTATGGCTACACCTTC. This gives the protein CASSQDYGPNYGYTF.

The chain recombines TRBV9 with TRBJ1-2, with a possible D match to TRBD1 (5 bases). The CDR3 length is 13 residues. Germline V lookup: CDR1 SGDLS, CDR2 YYNGEE. Trimming pared 4 bases from V and 3 bases from J, leaving 10 bases between. As DNA, the CDR3 is TGTGCCAGCAGCTCCGGGACGGACTATGGCTACACCTTC. This gives the protein CASSSGTDYGYTF.

The count of this clone is one. J is TRBJ2-7 and V is TRBV7-9, with TRBD1 matching over 7 bases. Germline CDR1 and CDR2: SEHNR and FQNEAQ (reference sequence). Trimming at V came to 5 bases and at J to 3 bases, leaving 4 bases not matched to a gene. This CDR3 contains 13 residues. CDR3 loop: CASSTRQGYEQYF. The CDR3 DNA follows: TGTGCCAGCAGCACCCGACAGGGCTACGAGCAGTACTTC.

V is TRBV6-5 and J is TRBJ2-1, with D possibly matching TRBD2 (6 bases). The CDR3 is 14 amino acids. V dropped 2 bases and J dropped 5 bases, with 10 bases sitting between them. Germline CDR1 MNHEY, CDR2 SVGAGI. CDR3 amino acids: CASSYGTDNNEQFF. DNA of the CDR3: TGTGCCAGCAGTTACGGGACTGATAACAATGAGCAGTTCTTC.

The sample holds one count of this clone. The chain employs TRBV5-1 and TRBJ2-1; 7 bases match TRBD2. The CDR3 totals 15 residues. V gave up 0 bases and J gave up 7 bases; unmatched junction bases: 7. Germline V gene data show CDR1 as SGHRS and CDR2 as YFSETQ. CDR3 in DNA: TGCGCCAGCAGCTTGGTAGCGGGCGATTTGAATGAGCAGTTCTTC. It specifies CASSLVAGDLNEQFF.

The chain has TRBV5-1 and TRBJ2-1; 7 bases line up with TRBD1. CDR1 and CDR2 (germline): SGHRS, YFSETQ. J lost 6 bases, V lost 3 bases, and 9 bases had no gene match. The CDR3 is made up of 15 amino acids. Here the CDR3 reads CASSWDSEGLNEQFF. The CDR3 nucleotides are TGCGCCAGCAGCTGGGACAGTGAGGGTCTCAATGAGCAGTTCTTC.

This chain links TRBV3-1 (or the pseudogene TRBV3-2) with TRBJ1-2, with TRBD1 identical over 7 bases. Germline V gene data show CDR1 as LGHDT and CDR2 as YNNKEL (reference sequence). J lost 4 bases, V lost 2 bases, and 7 bases had no gene match. This CDR3 has 15 amino acids. CDR3 nucleotides: TGTGCCAGCAGCCAACGGGGACAGCTAGGCTATGGCTACACCTTC. It encodes CASSQRGQLGYGYTF.

The chain couples TRBV5-5 to TRBJ1-1; D may be TRBD1 (6 bases). This CDR3 spans 15 amino acids. Between the trimmed V and J ends, which lost 7 bases and 7 bases, there was a span of 23 bases. CDR1 is SGHKS, CDR2 YYEKEE, per germline (reference sequence). CDR3 region: CASRELLTGLGEAFF. CDR3 DNA: TGTGCCAGCCGGGAACTCTTAACAGGGCTGGGTGAAGCTTTCTTT.

The rearrangement links TRBV15 to TRBJ2-7; 9 bases fit TRBD1. Germline CDR1 is LNHNV and CDR2 is YYDKDF (reference sequence). The CDR3 has 14 residues. The junction had 5 bases not matched to a gene; V was cut back by 7 bases and J by 1 base. CDR3 protein: CATTSTGGSYEQYF. Here the CDR3 DNA reads TGTGCCACCACCTCGACAGGGGGTTCCTACGAGCAGTACTTC.

V gene TRBV5-4 combines with J gene TRBJ2-2; 14 bases are a match to TRBD2. The CDR3 is 17 amino acids. Germline CDR1 reads SGHNT; CDR2 reads YYREEE (reference sequence). Trimming removed 4 bases from V and 0 bases from J; junction bases left unmatched: 2. The CDR3 DNA sequence: TGTGCCAGCAGCCGGACTAGCGGGGGGACGAACACCGGGGAGCTGTTTTTT. Its translation is CASSRTSGGTNTGELFF.

This chain connects TRBV6-6 to TRBJ1-5, with D possibly TRBD1 on 5 matching bases. Germline-derived CDR1 and CDR2 are MNHNY and SVGAGI (reference sequence). The CDR3 runs 15 residues. Trimming stripped 2 bases from V and 1 base from J, with 9 bases between. The CDR3 reads CASSYGRASNQPQHF. CDR3 coding DNA: TGTGCCAGCAGTTACGGCAGGGCGAGCAATCAGCCCCAGCATTTT.

In this sample, this clone turned up once. This sequence joins TRBV11-3 and TRBJ2-1; either TRBD1 or TRBD2 may fit D (5 bases each). The germline V gene has CDR1 SGHNT and CDR2 YENEEA. The CDR3 covers 13 residues. V shed 0 bases and J shed 10 bases, with 10 bases lying between them. CDR3 in DNA: TGTGCCAGCAGCTTAGATCGGGACGGAGAGCAGTTCTTC. It encodes CASSLDRDGEQFF.

J is TRBJ1-4 and V is TRBV7-2; D uncertain. V lost 5 bases and J lost 5, with 9 bases in between. The CDR3 covers 13 residues. Per germline, CDR1 SGHTA and CDR2 FQGNSA. The CDR3 nucleotides are TGTGCCAGCAGCCTAGGACGGAATGAAAAACTGTTTTTT. It encodes CASSLGRNEKLFF.

The V call is TRBV7-9, the J call TRBJ1-4, with 10 positions matching TRBD1. V shed 4 bases, J shed 3 bases, and the junction held 8 bases outside the gene matches. Germline V gives CDR1 SEHNR, CDR2 FQNEAQ (reference sequence). This CDR3 has 17 amino acids. CDR3 loop: CASSWGTGDIPNEKLFF. Written as DNA, the CDR3 is TGTGCCAGCAGCTGGGGGACAGGGGACATTCCTAATGAAAAACTGTTTTTT.